A few counts support the clone carrying this TCR beta chain. Its specificity is not known. This entry comes from a study of post-analysis software for immune sequencing data. Study at large: The cohort encompassed relapsing-remitting, secondary progressive and progressive-relapsing multiple sclerosis disease courses.

This CDR3 contains 15 residues. With 4 bases removed from V and 2 bases from J, the gap between germline ends came to 12 bases. Germline lookup yields CDR1 SGHTA and CDR2 FQGNSA. General study points: Patients showed TRBV5-6, TRBV5-1 and TRBV20-1 among several TRBV segments more frequent than in controls. Versus controls, multiple sclerosis patients showed significantly lower diversity (normalized Chao1).

Unique molecular identifiers featured in each of the TCR beta cDNA libraries. TCRdb ran MiXCR on the PCR reads and lists one entry per CDR3 protein. Among 650,000 to 900,000 distinct CDR3 sequences listed, 46% were seen once. Sequenced input: blood. This chain connects TRBV7-2 to TRBJ1-5; D gene unclear. This clonotype was sampled from a girl under 18 with multiple sclerosis. The CDR3 is CASSSEGHGNQPQHF. The CDR3 DNA follows: TGTGCCAGCAGCTCTGAGGGCCATGGCAATCAGCCCCAGCATTTT. Complete variable domain (other parts from reference TRBV7-2 and TRBJ1-5): GAGVSQSPSNKVTEKGKDVELRCDPISGHTALYWYRQSLGQGLEFLIYFQGNSAPDKSGLPSDRFSAERTGGSVSTLTIQRTQQEDSAVYLCASSSEGHGNQPQHFGDGTRLSIL.